This entry features one T cell receptor (beta chain) sequence. Its target antigen remains unknown. The sample holds no much larger clone one base away, and base qualities are not on file. The cysteine opens and the phenylalanine closes a CDR3 of 16 amino acids. The retained sequence is limited to the CDR3, 48 bases, with the frame set at the first base. Cut back by 4 bases and 0 bases, the V and J ends lie 16 bases apart. The germline V gene (reference sequence) provides CDR1 SGHKS and CDR2 YYEKEE. Libraries came from RT-PCR. The data were produced on an Illumina HiSeq 2500. Using fastp trimming at Q25 and MiXCR clonotype assembly, TCRdb reanalyzed the public sequencing data and kept in-frame beta chains. Under each unique CDR3 protein, matching rows form one entry showing the most common genes and DNA. Across this sample there are about 800,000 distinct CDR3 sequences, with about 20% seen only once. The ten largest clones take up 10% of the sample.

The sample belongs to a study of response to subunit inactivated influenza vaccine (dated by TCRdb to between 2018 and 2020). For the wider study: To follow how T cells responded to a trivalent subunit inactivated influenza vaccine, the researchers relied on deep quantitative profiling of the T cell receptor repertoire. General study outcomes and caveats: The authors suggested that each seasonal influenza vaccination may recruit only a limited number of new T cells.

The sequence links TRBV5-5 to TRBJ2-5; a tentative D call is TRBD1 (6 bases match). Sequenced here: PBMCs from blood, sampled more than 4 days after vaccination. This TCR came from a man aged 45-65 years who received an inactivated influenza vaccine. Donor details come from another sample of the same person, matched by shared clones. Read as DNA, the sequence is TGTGCCAGCAGCGGAGCCGGGACAAATTACCAAGAGACCCAGTACTTC. This gives the protein CASSGAGTNYQETQYF. With the portions outside the CDR3 filled from the reference TRBV5-5 and TRBJ2-5 genes, the complete variable region becomes DAGVTQSPTHLIKTRGQQVTLRCSPISGHKSVSWYQQVLGQGPQFIFQYYEKEERGRGNFPDRFSARQFPNYSSELNVNALLLGDSALYLCASSGAGTNYQETQYFGPGTRLLVL.